The rows below give T cell receptor beta chains drawn from one sample of a study of breast tumors, draining lymph nodes, adjacent tissues. TCRdb used MiXCR to reprocess the multiplex PCR reads, holding one entry per CDR3 protein. This table has about 300,000 distinct CDR3 sequences, 30% appearing once. The sequenced sample consisted of axillary lymph node tissue. The receptors were sampled from a female donor with breast cancer. Some clones in this sample may be carry-over from other donors' samples. The CDR3 runs from the conserved cysteine through the conserved F or W. Each record gives: V gene, D gene, clone size, J gene, CDR3 DNA, CDR3 protein. D genes are given only for firm matches. Clone sizes are given selectively: once, few, many, or a class where the clone is expanded.

v_call: TRBV20-1; d_call: NA; clone_size: many; j_call: TRBJ2-3; cdr3_nt: TGCAGTGCTACCAGAAACACAGATACGCAGTATTTT; cdr3_aa: CSATRNTDTQYF
v_call: TRBV5-1; d_call: NA; clone_size: many; j_call: TRBJ2-1; cdr3_nt: TGCGCCAGCAGCTTGGCCGCCCTAGCATCTCGTGATGAGCAGTTCTTC; cdr3_aa: CASSLAALASRDEQFF
v_call: TRBV5-8; d_call: NA; clone_size: many; j_call: TRBJ2-2; cdr3_nt: TGTGCCAGCAGCTTGCTCCTTAACACCGGGGAGCTGTTTTTT; cdr3_aa: CASSLLLNTGELFF
v_call: TRBV12-3/TRBV12-4; d_call: TRBD1; clone_size: many; j_call: TRBJ1-2; cdr3_nt: TGTGCCAGCCAGAAATCGACAGGGGGCAACGGCTACACCTTC; cdr3_aa: CASQKSTGGNGYTF
v_call: TRBV6-4; d_call: TRBD1; clone_size: many; j_call: TRBJ1-5; cdr3_nt: TGTGCCAGCAGTGGGACAGGGGGCGATTATTTTTCGTGTGGCAATCAGCCCCAGCATTTT; cdr3_aa: CASSGTGGDYFSCGNQPQHF
v_call: TRBV7-8; d_call: TRBD1; clone_size: many; j_call: TRBJ2-5; cdr3_nt: TGTGCCAGCAGCTTAGCTAGGACAGGGGGAGAGACCCAGTACTTC; cdr3_aa: CASSLARTGGETQYF
v_call: TRBV15; d_call: TRBD1; clone_size: NA; j_call: TRBJ1-2; cdr3_nt: TGTGCCACCAGCAGAGATACAGGGGGTTGGCATGGCTGCACCTTC; cdr3_aa: CATSRDTGGWHGCTF
v_call: TRBV7-9; d_call: TRBD1; clone_size: many; j_call: TRBJ2-7; cdr3_nt: TGTGCCAGCAGCACCAACGACAGGGGATGGTACGAGCAGTACTTC; cdr3_aa: CASSTNDRGWYEQYF
v_call: TRBV9; d_call: NA; clone_size: many; j_call: TRBJ2-3; cdr3_nt: TGTGCCAGCAGCGTAGACCTTTCGACAGATACGCAGTATTTT; cdr3_aa: CASSVDLSTDTQYF
v_call: TRBV20-1; d_call: NA; clone_size: many; j_call: TRBJ2-7; cdr3_nt: TGCAGTGCTAGAGATCAATTAACTAGCAGCTACTCCTACGAGCAGTACTTC; cdr3_aa: CSARDQLTSSYSYEQYF
v_call: TRBV10-3; d_call: NA; clone_size: NA; j_call: TRBJ1-5; cdr3_nt: TGTGCCATCAGTGAGTCGGGGGGGGATCAGCCCCAGCATTTT; cdr3_aa: CAISESGGDQPQHF
v_call: TRBV4-1; d_call: TRBD1; clone_size: many; j_call: TRBJ2-1; cdr3_nt: TGCGCCAGCAAAGCGAGTCCGGGACAGGCTTACAATGAGCAGTTCTTC; cdr3_aa: CASKASPGQAYNEQFF
v_call: TRBV20-1; d_call: TRBD2; clone_size: many; j_call: TRBJ2-7; cdr3_nt: TGCAGTGCTAGCTCGGGGGGACTAGCGGGATACGAGCAGTACTTC; cdr3_aa: CSASSGGLAGYEQYF
v_call: TRBV15; d_call: NA; clone_size: many; j_call: TRBJ2-7; cdr3_nt: TGTGCCACCAGCAGAGCCGGAGGGCCCAAGGTCGAGCAGTACTTC; cdr3_aa: CATSRAGGPKVEQYF
v_call: TRBV6-6; d_call: TRBD1; clone_size: NA; j_call: TRBJ1-1; cdr3_nt: TGTGCCAGCAGCCCAGGGGGGTTAAGTGAAGCTTTCTTT; cdr3_aa: CASSPGGLSEAFF
v_call: TRBV6-5; d_call: TRBD1; clone_size: NA; j_call: TRBJ2-7; cdr3_nt: TGTGCCAGCAGCCCACCGGGACAGCACTCCTACGAGCAGTACTTC; cdr3_aa: CASSPPGQHSYEQYF
v_call: TRBV19; d_call: NA; clone_size: many; j_call: TRBJ1-4; cdr3_nt: TGTGCCAGTAGTATGGATGGGTTCACAACTAATGAAAAACTGTTTTTT; cdr3_aa: CASSMDGFTTNEKLFF
v_call: TRBV15; d_call: NA; clone_size: many; j_call: TRBJ2-2; cdr3_nt: TGTGCCACCAGCAGAGTTACAGGAGCCACGAACACCGGGGAGCTGTTTTTT; cdr3_aa: CATSRVTGATNTGELFF
v_call: TRBV12-3/TRBV12-4; d_call: TRBD1; clone_size: many; j_call: TRBJ1-5; cdr3_nt: TGTGCCAGCAGCAGGATGACAGGGGGAGCGGGGCAGCCCCAGCATTTT; cdr3_aa: CASSRMTGGAGQPQHF
v_call: TRBV20-1; d_call: NA; clone_size: many; j_call: TRBJ2-7; cdr3_nt: TGCAGTAGAATAGCGGCCACAACCTACGAGCAGTACTTC; cdr3_aa: CSRIAATTYEQYF
v_call: TRBV20-1; d_call: NA; clone_size: few; j_call: TRBJ1-1; cdr3_nt: TGCAGTGCTTACAGTATGAACACTGAAGCTTTCTTT; cdr3_aa: CSAYSMNTEAFF
v_call: TRBV28; d_call: NA; clone_size: few; j_call: TRBJ1-3; cdr3_nt: TGTGCCAGCAGTTTCTACACCTCTGGAAACACCATATATTTT; cdr3_aa: CASSFYTSGNTIYF
v_call: TRBV19; d_call: TRBD1; clone_size: many; j_call: TRBJ1-2; cdr3_nt: TGTGCCAGTAGTATAGGTCAGGGGGCCAGGGATGGCTACACCTTC; cdr3_aa: CASSIGQGARDGYTF
v_call: TRBV12-3/TRBV12-4; d_call: NA; clone_size: NA; j_call: TRBJ1-1; cdr3_nt: TGTGCCAGCAGTTTAGCCCTTTTTGGCAGGGCGAACACTGAAGCTTTCTTT; cdr3_aa: CASSLALFGRANTEAFF
v_call: TRBV4-2; d_call: NA; clone_size: many; j_call: TRBJ2-7; cdr3_nt: TGTGCCAGCAGCCAAGATCAGGCGACTTACTACGAGCAGTACTTC; cdr3_aa: CASSQDQATYYEQYF
v_call: TRBV5-1; d_call: TRBD1; clone_size: many; j_call: TRBJ2-7; cdr3_nt: TGCGCCAGCAGCTTGGTGGGACAGGGGGTAGGGGAGCAGTACTTC; cdr3_aa: CASSLVGQGVGEQYF
v_call: TRBV10-3; d_call: NA; clone_size: many; j_call: TRBJ2-7; cdr3_nt: TGTGCCATCAGCTCTCCGGCACAAATCTACGAGCAGTACTTC; cdr3_aa: CAISSPAQIYEQYF
v_call: TRBV11-2; d_call: NA; clone_size: NA; j_call: TRBJ2-1; cdr3_nt: TGTGCCAGCAGCTGGTACCGGGACTCGCGGCCCCCGGGACATCTCTCCTACAATGAGCAGTTCTTC; cdr3_aa: CASSWYRDSRPPGHLSYNEQFF
v_call: TRBV6-5; d_call: TRBD2; clone_size: NA; j_call: TRBJ2-1; cdr3_nt: TGTACCAGCACCGAGAGGACTAGCGGGAAACACAATGAGCAGTTCTTC; cdr3_aa: CTSTERTSGKHNEQFF
v_call: TRBV29-1; d_call: TRBD2; clone_size: many; j_call: TRBJ2-1; cdr3_nt: TGCAGCGTCCGAGGGGGACTAGCGGATTCCTACAATGAGCAGTTCTTC; cdr3_aa: CSVRGGLADSYNEQFF
v_call: TRBV20-1; d_call: NA; clone_size: NA; j_call: TRBJ1-5; cdr3_nt: TGCAGTGCTGGCGGGAAGCGGCCCCAGCATTTT; cdr3_aa: CSAGGKRPQHF
v_call: TRBV10-3; d_call: TRBD2; clone_size: NA; j_call: TRBJ2-1; cdr3_nt: TGTGCCATCCGGGGCCAAGCGGGAGATCATTCTGAGCAGTTCTTC; cdr3_aa: CAIRGQAGDHSEQFF
v_call: TRBV3-1; d_call: TRBD2; clone_size: many; j_call: TRBJ2-5; cdr3_nt: TGTGCCAGCAGCCAAAGGGCGGGGGTTCGGTACTTC; cdr3_aa: CASSQRAGVRYF
v_call: TRBV7-9; d_call: NA; clone_size: many; j_call: TRBJ2-2; cdr3_nt: TGTGCCAGCAGCGCGAACACCGGGGAGCTGTTTTTT; cdr3_aa: CASSANTGELFF
v_call: TRBV4-3; d_call: NA; clone_size: once; j_call: TRBJ2-1; cdr3_nt: TGCGCCAGCAGCCAAGAGGGGGCAGGGGATAATGAGCAGTTCTTC; cdr3_aa: CASSQEGAGDNEQFF
v_call: TRBV4-2; d_call: TRBD1; clone_size: few; j_call: TRBJ1-3; cdr3_nt: TGTGCCAGCAGCCAATCCGCAGGGGGCCTGGGAAACACCATATATTTT; cdr3_aa: CASSQSAGGLGNTIYF
v_call: TRBV9; d_call: TRBD2; clone_size: NA; j_call: TRBJ2-5; cdr3_nt: TGTGCCAGCAGCGTAGGGGGGACTAGCGGGATGGAGACCCAGTACTTC; cdr3_aa: CASSVGGTSGMETQYF
v_call: TRBV29-1; d_call: TRBD1; clone_size: NA; j_call: TRBJ2-7; cdr3_nt: TGCAGCGTTGAGAGGGGACAGGGTTACGAGCAGTACTTC; cdr3_aa: CSVERGQGYEQYF
v_call: TRBV12-3/TRBV12-4; d_call: NA; clone_size: few; j_call: TRBJ2-3; cdr3_nt: TGTGCCAGCAGTAGGACAGCCACAGATACGCAGTATTTT; cdr3_aa: CASSRTATDTQYF
v_call: TRBV20-1; d_call: NA; clone_size: once; j_call: TRBJ2-6; cdr3_nt: TGCAGTGCTGCCAGAAGTATCTCTGGGGCCAACGTCCTGACTTTC; cdr3_aa: CSAARSISGANVLTF
v_call: TRBV15; d_call: TRBD2; clone_size: many; j_call: TRBJ2-7; cdr3_nt: TGTGCCACCAGCACACCATCTGGACTAGCGTTGGGGGAGCAGTACTTC; cdr3_aa: CATSTPSGLALGEQYF
v_call: TRBV2; d_call: TRBD2; clone_size: many; j_call: TRBJ2-1; cdr3_nt: TGTGCCGGACAAAGCGGGAGGGCCCGCAATGAGCAGTTCTTC; cdr3_aa: CAGQSGRARNEQFF
v_call: TRBV6-6; d_call: NA; clone_size: few; j_call: TRBJ1-6; cdr3_nt: TGTGCCAGCGGTTATCCTGGACAGTATAATTCACCCCTCCACTTT; cdr3_aa: CASGYPGQYNSPLHF
v_call: TRBV20-1; d_call: TRBD2; clone_size: many; j_call: TRBJ2-3; cdr3_nt: TGCAGTGCCGGGACTACCACAGATACGCAGTATTTT; cdr3_aa: CSAGTTTDTQYF
v_call: TRBV7-9; d_call: NA; clone_size: NA; j_call: TRBJ1-6; cdr3_nt: TGTGCCAGTAGCTCCCTTATCGGAGGGGGTTATAATCCACCCCTCCACTTT; cdr3_aa: CASSSLIGGGYNPPLHF
v_call: TRBV25-1; d_call: NA; clone_size: NA; j_call: TRBJ2-1; cdr3_nt: TGTGCCAGCGTTGAGTTCCGGTCGGAGGAGCAGTTCTTC; cdr3_aa: CASVEFRSEEQFF
v_call: TRBV9; d_call: TRBD1; clone_size: NA; j_call: TRBJ1-1; cdr3_nt: TGTGCCAGCAGCGTAGCCGCGGGGGGGGCAGGGGGCACTGAAGCTTTCTTT; cdr3_aa: CASSVAAGGAGGTEAFF
v_call: TRBV28; d_call: TRBD1; clone_size: NA; j_call: TRBJ2-5; cdr3_nt: TGTGCCAGCAGTAGGGACAGTAGTACGGGTGGCACCCAGTACTTC; cdr3_aa: CASSRDSSTGGTQYF
v_call: TRBV12-3/TRBV12-4; d_call: TRBD2; clone_size: many; j_call: TRBJ2-7; cdr3_nt: TGTGCCAGCAGTTACGGGACTAGCGGGAGGGAGCAGTACTTC; cdr3_aa: CASSYGTSGREQYF
v_call: TRBV20-1; d_call: NA; clone_size: NA; j_call: TRBJ1-2; cdr3_nt: TGCAGTGCGAGAGGACGGGACCGACGACAGGTCCACTATGGCTACACCTTC; cdr3_aa: CSARGRDRRQVHYGYTF